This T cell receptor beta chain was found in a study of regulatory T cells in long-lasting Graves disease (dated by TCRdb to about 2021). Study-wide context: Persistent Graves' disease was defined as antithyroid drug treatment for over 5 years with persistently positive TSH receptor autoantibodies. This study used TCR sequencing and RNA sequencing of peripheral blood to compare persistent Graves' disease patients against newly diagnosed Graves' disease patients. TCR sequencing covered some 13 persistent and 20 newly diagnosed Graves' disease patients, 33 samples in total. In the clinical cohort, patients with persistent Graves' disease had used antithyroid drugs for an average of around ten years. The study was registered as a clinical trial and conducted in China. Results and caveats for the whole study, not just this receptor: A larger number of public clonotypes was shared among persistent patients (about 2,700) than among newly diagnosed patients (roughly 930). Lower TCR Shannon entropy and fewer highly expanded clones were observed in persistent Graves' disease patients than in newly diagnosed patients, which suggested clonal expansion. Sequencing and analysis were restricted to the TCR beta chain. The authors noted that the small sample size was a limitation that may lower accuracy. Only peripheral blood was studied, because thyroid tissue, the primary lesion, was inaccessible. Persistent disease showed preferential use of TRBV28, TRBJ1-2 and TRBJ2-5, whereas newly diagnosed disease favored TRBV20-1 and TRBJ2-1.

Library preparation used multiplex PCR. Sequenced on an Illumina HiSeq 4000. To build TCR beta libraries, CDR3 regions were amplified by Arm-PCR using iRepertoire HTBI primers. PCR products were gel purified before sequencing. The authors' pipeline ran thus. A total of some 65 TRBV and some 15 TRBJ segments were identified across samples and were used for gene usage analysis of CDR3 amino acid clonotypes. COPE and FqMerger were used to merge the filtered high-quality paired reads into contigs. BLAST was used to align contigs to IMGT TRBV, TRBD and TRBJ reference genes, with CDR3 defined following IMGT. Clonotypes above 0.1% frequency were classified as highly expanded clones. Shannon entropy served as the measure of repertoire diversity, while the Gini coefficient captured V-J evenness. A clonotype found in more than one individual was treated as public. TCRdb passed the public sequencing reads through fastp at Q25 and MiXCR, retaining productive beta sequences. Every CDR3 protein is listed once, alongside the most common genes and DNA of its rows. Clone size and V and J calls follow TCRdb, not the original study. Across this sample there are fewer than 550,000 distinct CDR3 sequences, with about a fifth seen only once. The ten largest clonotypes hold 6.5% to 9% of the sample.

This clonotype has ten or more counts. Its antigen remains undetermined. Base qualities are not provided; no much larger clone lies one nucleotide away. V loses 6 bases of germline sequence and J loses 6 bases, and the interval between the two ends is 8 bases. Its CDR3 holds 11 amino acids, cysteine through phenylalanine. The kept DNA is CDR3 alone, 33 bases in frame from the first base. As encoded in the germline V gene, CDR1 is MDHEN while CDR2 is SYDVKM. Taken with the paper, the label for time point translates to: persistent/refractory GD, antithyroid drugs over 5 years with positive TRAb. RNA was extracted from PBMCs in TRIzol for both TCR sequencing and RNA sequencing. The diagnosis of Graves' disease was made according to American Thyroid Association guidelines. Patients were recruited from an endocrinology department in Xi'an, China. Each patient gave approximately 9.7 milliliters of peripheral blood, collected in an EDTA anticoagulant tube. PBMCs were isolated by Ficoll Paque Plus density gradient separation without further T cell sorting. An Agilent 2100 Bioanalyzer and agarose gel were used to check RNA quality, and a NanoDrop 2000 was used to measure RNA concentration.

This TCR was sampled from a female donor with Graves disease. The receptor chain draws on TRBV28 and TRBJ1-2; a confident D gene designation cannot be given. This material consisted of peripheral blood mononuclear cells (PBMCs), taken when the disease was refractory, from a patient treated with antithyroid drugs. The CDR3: CASSWRDGYTF. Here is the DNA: TGTGCCAGCAGCTGGAGGGATGGCTACACCTTC.